These 5 T cell receptor beta chains originate from one sample sequenced in a study of blood T cell repertoires in COVID-19. Measured with immunoSEQ multiplex PCR; TCRdb has only the in-frame clones, and not every one. Of about 400,000 clones in the sample, more than 70% were seen once. The sequenced material came from PBMCs or T cells enriched from blood (not recorded which). The receptors were gathered from a man in his forties in a cohort exposed to, infected with or recovered from COVID-19 (not recorded which).

The chain couples TRBV21-1 to TRBJ2-2; the listed D gene, TRBD1, was not tested against the DNA. TRBV21-1 is annotated as a pseudogene. The CDR3 runs 16 residues. DNA of the CDR3: TGTGCCAGCAGCAAAGCCGGACAGGGGGCTGCCGGGGAGCTGTTTTTT. Amino acid sequence: CASSKAGQGAAGELFF.

The chain is built from TRBV6-5 and TRBJ2-3, with 8 bases lining up with TRBD1. Germline V lookup: CDR1 MNHEY, CDR2 SVGAGI. V was pared by 5 bases and J by 3 bases, with 7 bases of the junction left unmatched. The CDR3 runs 15 residues. CDR3: CASSTGQVRTDTQYF. CDR3 DNA: TGTGCCAGCAGTACGGGACAGGTGAGGACAGATACGCAGTATTTT.

The chain uses TRBV4-2 and TRBJ1-3; 7 nucleotides align to TRBD1. The length of the CDR3 is 17 residues. Germline CDR1 is LGHNA and CDR2 is YNFKEQ. V shed 0 bases and J 7 bases; nucleotides not matched to a gene: 12. CDR3 residues: CASSQENRGFFGNTIYF. CDR3 coding DNA: TGTGCCAGCAGCCAAGAAAACAGGGGTTTCTTTGGGAACACCATATATTTT.

The chain recombines TRBV4-1 with TRBJ2-7; 7 nucleotides line up with TRBD1. Germline trimming cut 4 bases from V and 0 bases from J; bases unmatched to any gene: 6. Germline lookup yields CDR1 MGHRA and CDR2 YSYEKL. This CDR3 spans 15 amino acids. CDR3 DNA: TGCGCCAGCAGCCGTCCCGGGACAGCCTCCTACGAGCAGTACTTC. It codes for CASSRPGTASYEQYF.

Details on this clone: Other DNA sequences in this sample translate to the same CDR3. V is TRBV2 and J is TRBJ2-7, with 7 bases fitting TRBD2. The CDR3 covers 11 residues. Per germline, CDR1 SNHLY and CDR2 FYNNEI. J was trimmed by 4 bases and V by 7 bases; bases with no gene match: 1. The DNA of the CDR3 is TGTGCCAGCACCGGGGGGTACGAGCAGTACTTC. Its translation: CASTGGYEQYF.